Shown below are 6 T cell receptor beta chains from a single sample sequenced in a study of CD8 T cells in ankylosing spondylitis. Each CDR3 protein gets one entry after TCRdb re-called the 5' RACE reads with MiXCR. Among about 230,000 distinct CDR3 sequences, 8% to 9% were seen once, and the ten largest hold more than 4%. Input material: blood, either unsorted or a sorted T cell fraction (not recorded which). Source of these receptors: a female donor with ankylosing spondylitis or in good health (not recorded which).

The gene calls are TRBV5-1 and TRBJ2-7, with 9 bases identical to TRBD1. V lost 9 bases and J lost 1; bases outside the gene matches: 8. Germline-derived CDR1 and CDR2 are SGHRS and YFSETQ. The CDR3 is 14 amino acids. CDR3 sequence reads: CANTSQGASYEQYF. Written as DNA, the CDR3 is TGCGCCAACACTTCACAGGGGGCTTCCTACGAGCAGTACTTC.

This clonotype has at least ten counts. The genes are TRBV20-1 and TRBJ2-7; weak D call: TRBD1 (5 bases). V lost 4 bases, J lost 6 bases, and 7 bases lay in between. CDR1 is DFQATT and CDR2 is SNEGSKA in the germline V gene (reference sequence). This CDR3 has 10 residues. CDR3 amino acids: CSATGIEQYF. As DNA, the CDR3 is TGCAGTGCTACAGGGATCGAGCAGTACTTC.

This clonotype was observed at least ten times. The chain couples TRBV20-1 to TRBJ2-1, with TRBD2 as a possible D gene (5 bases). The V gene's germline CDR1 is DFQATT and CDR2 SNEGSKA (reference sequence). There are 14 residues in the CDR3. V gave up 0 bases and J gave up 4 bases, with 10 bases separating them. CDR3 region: CSARDEDWYNEQFF. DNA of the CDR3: TGCAGTGCTAGAGACGAGGACTGGTACAATGAGCAGTTCTTC.

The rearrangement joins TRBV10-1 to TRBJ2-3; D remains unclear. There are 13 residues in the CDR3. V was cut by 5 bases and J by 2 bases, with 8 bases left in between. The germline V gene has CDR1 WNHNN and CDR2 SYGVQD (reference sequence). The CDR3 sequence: CASSKPNTDTQYF. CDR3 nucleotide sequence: TGCGCCAGCAGTAAACCTAACACAGATACGCAGTATTTT.

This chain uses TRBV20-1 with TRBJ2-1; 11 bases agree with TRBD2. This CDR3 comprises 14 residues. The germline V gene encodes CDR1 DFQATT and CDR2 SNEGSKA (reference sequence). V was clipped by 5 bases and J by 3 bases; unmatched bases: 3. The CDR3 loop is CSAETSGIYNEQFF. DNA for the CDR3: TGCAGTGCTGAGACTAGCGGGATCTACAATGAGCAGTTCTTC.

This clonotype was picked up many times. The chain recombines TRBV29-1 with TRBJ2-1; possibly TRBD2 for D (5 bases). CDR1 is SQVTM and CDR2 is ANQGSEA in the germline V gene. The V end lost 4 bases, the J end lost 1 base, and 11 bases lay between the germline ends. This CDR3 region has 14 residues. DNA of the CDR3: TGCAGCGTTGGGTCGGGGTTATCCTACAATGAGCAGTTCTTC. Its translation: CSVGSGLSYNEQFF.